This entry lists 9 T cell receptor beta chains sequenced from one sample in a study of neoadjuvant nivolumab and ipilimumab in lung cancer. Produced via immunoSEQ multiplex PCR; TCRdb's table is partial and in-frame only. Here the sample spans more than 25,000 clones, about three quarters being singletons. The specimen comprised tumor tissue, sampled after neoadjuvant nivolumab, alone or with ipilimumab, at or shortly before surgery. The receptors originated from an adult with non-small cell lung cancer.

The chain employs TRBV6-5 and TRBJ1-3; D gene uncertain. Trimming left V 6 bases short and J 2 bases short, with 5 bases between. The CDR3 has 12 residues. From germline, CDR1 is MNHEY and CDR2 SVGAGI. The CDR3 sequence: CASRGAGNTIYF. In DNA form, the CDR3 reads TGTGCCAGCAGGGGAGCTGGAAACACCATATATTTT.

The chain employs TRBV27 and TRBJ1-6; D uncertain. The CDR3 consists of 12 residues. With 8 bases removed from V and 13 bases from J, the gap between germline ends came to 15 bases. CDR1 is MNHEY, CDR2 SMNVEV, per germline (reference sequence). The CDR3 loop is CASGTTSKPLHF. The DNA of the CDR3 is TGTGCCAGCGGAACGACTTCAAAGCCCCTCCACTTT.

In its sample, this clone was seen once. The rearrangement links TRBV5-4 to TRBJ2-5; D is unclear. CDR1 SGHNT and CDR2 YYREEE come from the germline V gene (reference sequence). The CDR3 runs to 14 residues. Trimming stripped 4 bases from V and 2 bases from J, with 12 bases between. CDR3 sequence: CASSGAGVQETQYF. The CDR3 DNA reads as TGTGCCAGCAGCGGCGCAGGTGTTCAAGAGACCCAGTACTTC.

The chain employs TRBV27 and TRBJ2-6; 9 bases match TRBD1. The V gene's germline CDR1 is MNHEY and CDR2 SMNVEV (reference sequence). The CDR3 consists of 17 residues. The trim removed 6 bases at V and 4 bases at J, leaving 10 bases unmatched. CDR3 sequence reads: CASSPGTGLPGANVLTF. The CDR3 DNA follows: TGTGCCAGCAGCCCCGGGACAGGGTTGCCCGGGGCCAACGTCCTGACTTTC.

There are a few counts of this clone. The chain joins TRBV7-9 to TRBJ1-1; no firm D call. Germline V lookup: CDR1 SEHNR, CDR2 FQNEAQ (reference sequence). The V end lost 2 bases, the J end lost 4 bases, and 5 bases lay between the germline ends. The CDR3 has 12 amino acids. CDR3 region: CASSLISTEAFF. In DNA, the CDR3 is TGTGCCAGCAGCTTAATCAGCACTGAAGCTTTCTTT.

The V gene is TRBV11-2, the J gene TRBJ2-5; unclear D gene. The V end was cut by 4 bases, the J end by 7 bases, with 19 bases between. Germline V lookup: CDR1 SGHAT, CDR2 FQNNGV. CDR3 length: 15 residues. In nucleotides, the CDR3 is TGTGCCAGCAGCTCTCAGACTTTTAGGTCAGGGACCCAGTACTTC. As protein: CASSSQTFRSGTQYF.

The gene calls are TRBV30 and TRBJ1-5, with TRBD1 as a possible D gene (5 bases). The V gene lost 4 bases and the J gene lost 4 bases, with 17 bases spanning the gap. The germline V gene has CDR1 GTSNPN and CDR2 SVGIG (reference sequence). This CDR3 region has 15 residues. The CDR3 region has the DNA TGTGCCTGGACCCACAGCGGGGCCTTAAATCAGCCCCAGCATTTT. This gives the protein CAWTHSGALNQPQHF. The complete variable domain, with remaining parts taken from reference TRBV30 and TRBJ1-5, reads SQTIHQWPATLVQPVGSPLSLECTVEGTSNPNLYWYRQAAGRGLQLLFYSVGIGQISSEVPQNLSASRPQDRQFILSSKKLLLSDSGFYLCAWTHSGALNQPQHFGDGTRLSIL.

The chain employs TRBV6-5 and TRBJ2-7; TRBD1 or TRBD2 may be the D gene (5 bases each). Trimming shortened V by 6 bases and J by 2 bases, and 17 bases separated the two germline ends. The germline V gene encodes CDR1 MNHEY and CDR2 SVGAGI. The CDR3 totals 15 residues. The CDR3 DNA follows: TGTGCCAGCAGGCAAACGGGACGCCCTACCTACGAGCAGTACTTC. This encodes CASRQTGRPTYEQYF.

The V and J genes are TRBV2 and TRBJ2-4; D uncertain. CDR1 and CDR2 from the germline V gene are SNHLY and FYNNEI. The CDR3 is 12 amino acids. Trimming pared 0 bases from V and 8 bases from J, leaving 5 bases between. The CDR3: CASSEALYIQYF. CDR3 sequence (DNA): TGTGCCAGCAGTGAAGCGCTGTACATTCAGTACTTC.